The present T cell receptor (beta chain) was sequenced within a study of cytomegalovirus exposure and HLA in healthy donors. The PCR employed 60 Vbeta primers together with 13 Jbeta primers. Assay used: immunoSEQ multiplex PCR; TCRdb lists only in-frame clones, some missing. Among about 200,000 clones listed, 79% were seen once. With respect to this clone: Its specificity is unknown.

The trim removed 6 bases at V and 3 bases at J, leaving 7 bases unmatched. From germline, CDR1 is SQVTM and CDR2 ANQGSEA. The CDR3 loop spans 15 amino acids. Study-wide results and caveats: Cytomegalovirus association was assigned to around 150 TCR beta chains.

Sample: PBMCs. The receptor's source is a woman in her twenties or thirties in good health and CMV-seropositive. The chain joins TRBV29-1 to TRBJ2-7, with TRBD2 identical over 14 bases. The CDR3 protein is CSVAAGTSGSYEQYF. The CDR3 coding sequence is TGCAGCGTAGCCGCCGGGACTAGCGGGAGCTACGAGCAGTACTTC.